The 10 T cell receptor beta chains given below trace back to one sample, sequenced in a study of OX40 agonist ivuxolimab in advanced cancers. Sequencing used immunoSEQ multiplex PCR; TCRdb keeps in-frame clones, though not all of them. The sample carries approximately 69,000 clones, approximately 82% recorded once. Sequenced here: CD4+ or CD8+ T cells sorted from blood, sampled in a trial of the OX40 agonist ivuxolimab. These receptors all stem from an adult with an advanced solid tumor such as melanoma, head and neck, liver or kidney cancer.

V is TRBV5-1 and J is TRBJ1-5; D is possibly TRBD1 (5 bases). V was pared by 4 bases and J by 1 base, with 9 bases between. The CDR3 contains 14 residues. CDR1 SGHRS and CDR2 YFSETQ come from the germline V gene. Here the CDR3 reads CASSEGVSNQPQHF. In nucleotides, the CDR3 is TGCGCCAGCAGCGAAGGGGTAAGCAATCAGCCCCAGCATTTT.

This rearrangement joins TRBV2 to TRBJ2-5, with a tentative D call TRBD2 (5 bases). Looked up from germline, CDR1 is SNHLY and CDR2 is FYNNEI. This CDR3 has 15 amino acids. V was trimmed by 7 bases and J by 5 bases, leaving 20 bases between them. The CDR3 DNA reads TGTGCCAGCACTCTGGCCGGACGGGGAACGGAGACCCAGTACTTC. Residues: CASTLAGRGTETQYF.

This chain uses TRBV18 with TRBJ1-2; the D gene is possibly TRBD1 (5 bases). The germline V and J ends were trimmed by 3 bases and 0 bases, with 14 bases remaining between them. The CDR3 spans 16 residues. Germline V gene data show CDR1 as KGHSH and CDR2 as LQKENI. CDR3 coding DNA: TGTGCCAGCTCACCTTCCGCCCAGGGCGCTAACTATGGCTACACCTTC. Translation: CASSPSAQGANYGYTF. The full variable domain, rest sourced from reference TRBV18 and TRBJ1-2, is NAGVMQNPRHLVRRRGQEARLRCSPMKGHSHVYWYRQLPEEGLKFMVYLQKENIIDESGMPKERFSAEFPKEGPSILRIQQVVRGDSAAYFCASSPSAQGANYGYTFGSGTRLTVV.

This rearrangement joins TRBV18 to TRBJ1-3; weak D call: TRBD1 (5 bases). CDR1 and CDR2 from the germline V gene are KGHSH and LQKENI. This CDR3 spans 16 amino acids. Trimming took off 6 bases at V and 0 bases at J, with 15 bases between the two ends. The CDR3 DNA reads as TGTGCCAGCTCGCACACCCAGGGCTACTCTGGAAACACCATATATTTT. This codes for CASSHTQGYSGNTIYF.

The rearrangement joins TRBV29-1 to TRBJ1-2; 10 nucleotides match TRBD1. CDR3 length equals 13 residues. Germline V lookup: CDR1 SQVTM, CDR2 ANQGSEA. Trimming cost V 6 bases and J 3 bases; bases outside gene matches: 4. CDR3 coding DNA: TGCAGCGTACGGGACAGGGGAGACTATGGCTACACCTTC. Translated: CSVRDRGDYGYTF.

CDR3 in amino acids: CASSLLGGLSQETQYF. The CDR3 DNA reads as TGTGCCAGCAGTTTATTAGGAGGTCTGAGCCAAGAGACCCAGTACTTC. V gene TRBV27 combines with J gene TRBJ2-5, with a tentative D call TRBD2 (5 bases). The germline CDR1 and CDR2 sequences are MNHEY and SMNVEV (reference sequence). The CDR3 is made up of 16 amino acids. V was clipped by 1 base and J by 1 base, with 13 bases between them.

For the CDR3, the DNA is TGTGCCAGCAACGGGATAGAACACCACCAAGAGACCCAGTACTTC. Its protein product is CASNGIEHHQETQYF. V gene TRBV6-6 combines with J gene TRBJ2-5, with D perhaps matching TRBD2 (5 bases). Looked up from germline, CDR1 is MNHNY and CDR2 is SVGAGI (reference sequence). The CDR3 has 15 amino acids. V shed 7 bases and J shed 0 bases, with 15 bases lying between them.

The chain links TRBV14 to TRBJ1-1, with D unresolved. The CDR3 is made up of 13 amino acids. The germline V gene encodes CDR1 SGHDN and CDR2 FVKESK. The ends were cut back, 0 bases at V and 0 bases at J, with 2 bases in the middle. CDR3 amino acids: CASSQDMNTEAFF. CDR3 sequence (DNA): TGTGCCAGCAGCCAAGATATGAACACTGAAGCTTTCTTT.

The chain combines TRBV9 with TRBJ2-6; D call uncertain. The CDR3 contains 15 residues. V shed 3 bases and J shed 0 bases, with 7 bases lying between them. Germline V lookup: CDR1 SGDLS, CDR2 YYNGEE. CDR3 nucleotide sequence: TGTGCCAGCAGCGCGTTGTCCTCTGGGGCCAACGTCCTGACTTTC. Protein: CASSALSSGANVLTF.

The chain recombines TRBV11-3 with TRBJ2-2; 7 bases align to TRBD2. Trimming took 5 bases from V and 6 from J; bases not matched to a gene: 9. This CDR3 has 15 amino acids. Per the germline V gene, CDR1 is SGHNT and CDR2 is YENEEA. CDR3 in amino acids: CASSHGGTNAGELFF. The CDR3 DNA is TGTGCCAGCAGCCACGGGGGGACCAACGCCGGGGAGCTGTTTTTT.